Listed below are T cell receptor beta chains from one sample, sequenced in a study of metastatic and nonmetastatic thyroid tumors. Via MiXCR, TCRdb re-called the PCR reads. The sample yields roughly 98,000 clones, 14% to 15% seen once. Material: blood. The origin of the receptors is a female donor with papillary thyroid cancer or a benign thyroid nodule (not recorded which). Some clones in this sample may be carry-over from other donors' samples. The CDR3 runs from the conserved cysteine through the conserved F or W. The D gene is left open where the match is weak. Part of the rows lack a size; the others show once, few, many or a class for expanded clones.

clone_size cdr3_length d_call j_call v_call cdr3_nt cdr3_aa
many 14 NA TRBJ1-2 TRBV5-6 TGTGCCAGCAGCCCCTGGGGGGGGGGGCTTGGCTACACCTTC CASSPWGGGLGYTF
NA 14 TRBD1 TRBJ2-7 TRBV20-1 TGCAGTGCTAGTACCGGGACAGGGTTATACGAGCAGTACTTC CSASTGTGLYEQYF
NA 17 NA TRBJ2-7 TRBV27 TGTGCCAGCAGTTTAGGACAGGGAGGGATCTCGCCCTACGAGCAGTACTTC CASSLGQGGISPYEQYF
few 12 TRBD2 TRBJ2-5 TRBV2 TGTGCCAGCAGGGGGGGGGGGGAGACCCAGTACTTC CASRGGGETQYF
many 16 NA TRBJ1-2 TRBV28 TGTGCCACCCTCTTGGAGGGGGTGGATTCTAACTATGGCTACACCTTC CATLLEGVDSNYGYTF
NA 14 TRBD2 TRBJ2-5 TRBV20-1 TGCAGTCCAGAAATAGCGGGTGGAATAGAGACCCAGTACTTC CSPEIAGGIETQYF
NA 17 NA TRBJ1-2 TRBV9 TGTGCCAGCAGCGTAAACTCGGGGGATGCCTCGAACTATGTCTACACCTTC CASSVNSGDASNYVYTF
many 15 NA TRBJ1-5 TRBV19 TGTGCCAGTAGTCCTCGTCGACAGGTCTGGCAGCCCCAGCATTTT CASSPRRQVWQPQHF
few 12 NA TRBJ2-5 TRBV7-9 TGTGCCAGCAGCGACACCCGGGGGACCCAGTACTTC CASSDTRGTQYF
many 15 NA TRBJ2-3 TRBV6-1 TGTGCCTCGGGGGACCAGGGGAATAGACCAGATACGCAGTATTTT CASGDQGNRPDTQYF
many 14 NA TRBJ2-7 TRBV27 TGTGCCAGCAGTTTAGTAAGTTCACTCTACGAGCAGTACTTC CASSLVSSLYEQYF
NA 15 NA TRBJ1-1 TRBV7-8 TGTGCCAGCAGCTCCCGGGACGTGGGAAACACTGAAGCTTTCTTT CASSSRDVGNTEAFF
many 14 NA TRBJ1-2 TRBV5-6 TGTGCCAGCAGCTTGTCGGGACCGATCTATGGCTACACCTTC CASSLSGPIYGYTF
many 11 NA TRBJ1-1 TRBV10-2 TGCGCCAGCAGTGAGTCGGGGGTAGCTTTCTTT CASSESGVAFF
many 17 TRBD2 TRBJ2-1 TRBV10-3 TGTGCCATCAATGAGGGCGGGGGGCGGCGCTCCTACAATGAGCAGTTCTTC CAINEGGGRRSYNEQFF
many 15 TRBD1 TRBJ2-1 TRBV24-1 TGTGCCACCAGTGATTTGGGACAGGGCGTCAATGAGCAGTTCTTC CATSDLGQGVNEQFF
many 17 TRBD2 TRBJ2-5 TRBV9 TGTGCCAGCAGCATAGAAGGGACTAGCGGGTCTGGGGAGACCCAGTACTTC CASSIEGTSGSGETQYF
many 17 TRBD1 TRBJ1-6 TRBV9 TGTGCCAGCAGCGAGACCTCCAGGGGGTCCTATAATTCACCCCTCCACTTT CASSETSRGSYNSPLHF
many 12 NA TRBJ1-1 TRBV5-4 TGTGCCAGCAGCTTCCCGAACACTGAAGCTTTCTTT CASSFPNTEAFF
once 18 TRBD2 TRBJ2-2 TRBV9 TGTGCCAGCAGCGTAGGGGGGACTAGCTGGGGTGAATCCGGGGAGCTGTTTTTT CASSVGGTSWGESGELFF
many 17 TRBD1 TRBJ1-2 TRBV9 TGTGCCAGCAGCGTAGGGGGGACAGGGGGCCCGGGCTATGGCTACACCTTC CASSVGGTGGPGYGYTF
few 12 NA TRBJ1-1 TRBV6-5 TGTGCCAGCAGTTCCGATCGGGCTGAAGCTTTCTTT CASSSDRAEAFF
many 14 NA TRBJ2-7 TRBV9 TGTGCCAGCAGCCCCGGAGACTACCCCTACGAGCAGTACTTC CASSPGDYPYEQYF
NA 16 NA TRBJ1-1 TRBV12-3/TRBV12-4 TGTGCCAGCAGACCGGGCAGGGTGCTGAGCCAGGCTGAAGCTTTCTTT CASRPGRVLSQAEAFF
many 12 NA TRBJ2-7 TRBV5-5 TGTGCCAGCAGCACAACCGGCCACGAGCAGTACTTC CASSTTGHEQYF
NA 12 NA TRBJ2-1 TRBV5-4 TGTGCCAGCGGGGGGACGTGGAATGAGCAGTTCTTC CASGGTWNEQFF
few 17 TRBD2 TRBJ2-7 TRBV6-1 TGTGCCAGCAGCGCCTCCGGGACTAGCGGGAGGAACTACGAGCAGTACTTC CASSASGTSGRNYEQYF
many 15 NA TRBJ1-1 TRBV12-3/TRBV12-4 TGTGCCAGCAGTTTAGGAGGGGGGGGGAACACTGAAGCTTTCTTT CASSLGGGGNTEAFF
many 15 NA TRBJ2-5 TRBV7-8 TGTGCCAGCAGCTTAGTAGGGGAGTACCAAGAGACCCAGTACTTC CASSLVGEYQETQYF
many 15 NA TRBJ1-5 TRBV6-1 TGTGCCAGCAGTGAGGGGTCCCTTAGCAATCAGCCCCAGCATTTT CASSEGSLSNQPQHF
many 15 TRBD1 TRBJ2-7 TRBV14 TGTGCCAGCAGCCAGACCGGGACAGGGAGGAACGAGCAGTACTTC CASSQTGTGRNEQYF
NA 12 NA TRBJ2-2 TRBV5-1 TGCGCCAGCGCCACCCTGTCCGGGGAGCTGTTTTTT CASATLSGELFF
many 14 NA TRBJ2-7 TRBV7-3 TGTGCCAGCAGCTTAAGAGGGCAGGGCGACGAGCAGTACTTC CASSLRGQGDEQYF
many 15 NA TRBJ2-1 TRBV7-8 TGTGCCAGCAGCTTAGCGCTTGGAGTCTACAATGAGCAGTTCTTC CASSLALGVYNEQFF
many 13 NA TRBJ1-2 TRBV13 TGTGCCAGCAGCCGCCTGGGGGCGTGGGGCTACACCTTC CASSRLGAWGYTF
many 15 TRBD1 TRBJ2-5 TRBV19 TGTGCCAGTAGAGGACAGGGAACGGGCCAAGAGACCCAGTACTTC CASRGQGTGQETQYF
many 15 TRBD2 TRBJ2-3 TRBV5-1 TGCGCCAGCGCACCGGGGGGGCTCGGCACAGATACGCAGTATTTT CASAPGGLGTDTQYF
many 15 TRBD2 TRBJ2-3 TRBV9 TGTGCCAGCAGCGCATTCGGGGGGAGCACAGATACGCAGTATTTT CASSAFGGSTDTQYF
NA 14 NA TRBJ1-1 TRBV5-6 TGTGCCAGCAGCTTGTGGGGCGAGAGCACTGAAGCTTTCTTT CASSLWGESTEAFF
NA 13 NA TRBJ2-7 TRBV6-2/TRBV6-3 TGTGCCAGCATTTCAAGGGGGATGCACGAGCAGTACTTC CASISRGMHEQYF
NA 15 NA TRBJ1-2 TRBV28 TGTGCCAGCAGTAAACTCGACAGACGGGGCTATGGCTACACCTTC CASSKLDRRGYGYTF
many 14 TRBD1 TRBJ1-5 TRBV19 TGTGCCAGTAGTTCAACAGGGGGTATTCAGCCCCAGCATTTT CASSSTGGIQPQHF
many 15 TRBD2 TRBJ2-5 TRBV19 TGTGCCAGTAGTGCGACTAGCGGGGCTCCAGGGACCCAGTACTTC CASSATSGAPGTQYF
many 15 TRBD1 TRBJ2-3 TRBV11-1 TGTGCCAGCATGGACGGGGACAGAGACACAGATACGCAGTATTTT CASMDGDRDTDTQYF
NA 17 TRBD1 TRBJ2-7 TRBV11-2 TGTGCCAGCTGCTCTTTAGGGGGACAGTTAGGGTCCCACGAGCAGTACTTC CASCSLGGQLGSHEQYF
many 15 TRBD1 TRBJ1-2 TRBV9 TGTGCCAGCAGCGTAGAGGCAGGGGGCTATGGAGGCTACACCTTC CASSVEAGGYGGYTF
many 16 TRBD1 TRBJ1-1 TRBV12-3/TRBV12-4 TGTGCCAGCATCCCGGGACAGGGGGCGCGGAACACTGAAGCTTTCTTT CASIPGQGARNTEAFF
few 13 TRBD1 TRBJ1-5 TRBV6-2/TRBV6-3 TGTTCCAGCAGTTGGACAGGCAATCAGCCCCGGCATTTT CSSSWTGNQPRHF
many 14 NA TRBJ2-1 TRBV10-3 TGTGCCATCAGTGAGTCGACGGGGACGAATGAGCAGTTCTTC CAISESTGTNEQFF
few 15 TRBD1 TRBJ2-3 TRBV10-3 TGTGCCATCAGTTACCCCCCAGGGGGCGCAGATACGCAGTATTTT CAISYPPGGADTQYF
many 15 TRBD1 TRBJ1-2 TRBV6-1 TGTGCCAGCAGGACACGGGACAGCCCTAACTATGGCTACACCTTC CASRTRDSPNYGYTF
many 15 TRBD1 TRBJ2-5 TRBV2 TGTGCCAGCAGTGCGGACAGGGGGCGGGCAGAGACCCAGTACTTC CASSADRGRAETQYF